A selection of T cell receptor beta chains follows, all from one sample in a study of blood T cell repertoires in COVID-19. Data came from immunoSEQ multiplex PCR; TCRdb stores just in-frame clones and leaves some out. The data show some 68,000 clones, less than 90% seen once. Sequencing was done on a sample of peripheral blood. All receptors come from a man aged 45-60 years with active COVID-19. CDR3s include the opening cysteine and the closing phenylalanine or tryptophan. The D gene is left open where the match is weak. Size is omitted from some rows. Given values are once, few, many or a class for expanded clones.

J | size | D | V | DNA | CDR3
TRBJ2-3 | - | TRBD2 | TRBV5-1 | TGCGCCAGCAGCTTGGGTCTAGCGGGTAGCACAGATACGCAGTATTTT | CASSLGLAGSTDTQYF
TRBJ2-7 | - | - | TRBV29-1 | TGCAGCGTTGAAGTAAGCCAAGGGGTTCGCTACGAGCAGTACTTC | CSVEVSQGVRYEQYF
TRBJ2-7 | once | - | TRBV18 | TGTGCCAGCTCACCCGACAGAACCTACGAGCAGTACTTC | CASSPDRTYEQYF
TRBJ2-3 | once | - | TRBV12-3/TRBV12-4 | TGTGCCAGCAGTTTAACGAGGGATACGCAGTATTTT | CASSLTRDTQYF
TRBJ2-5 | - | - | TRBV7-2 | TGTGCCAGCAGCCCACGTCCGCGGGCACAAGAGACCCAGTACTTC | CASSPRPRAQETQYF
TRBJ2-1 | few | - | TRBV6-4 | TGTGCCAGCAGTGACTCCTCGAGGAGGGGTAGGAATGAGCAGTTCTTC | CASSDSSRRGRNEQFF
TRBJ2-3 | once | - | TRBV5-1 | TGCGCCAGCAGCTTGGGGTATCTGGGGCCTGACACAGATACGCAGTATTTT | CASSLGYLGPDTDTQYF
TRBJ2-5 | - | - | TRBV7-3 | TGTGCCAGCAGCTCCCGAGGGGGGGTAGAGACCCAGTACTTC | CASSSRGGVETQYF
TRBJ2-3 | - | TRBD2 | TRBV7-2 | TGTGCCAGCAACCTAATCGGGGGGGCTGCATATACGCAGTATTTT | CASNLIGGAAYTQYF
TRBJ1-2 | - | - | TRBV19 | TGTGCCAGTAGTACCTCCAGGGGAGGGGGTTGGCTAGTCTATGGCTACACCTTC | CASSTSRGGGWLVYGYTF
TRBJ2-3 | - | TRBD1 | TRBV18 | TGTGCCAGCTCACCACTCCCCCTAGGGGGCATGAGGGCAGATACGCAGTATTTT | CASSPLPLGGMRADTQYF
TRBJ2-1 | - | TRBD2 | TRBV6-5 | TGTGCCAGTAGGGCGGGAGGGCCCTATGAGCAGTTCTTC | CASRAGGPYEQFF
TRBJ1-6 | - | - | TRBV11-3 | TGTGCCAGCAGCTTAGACAGAAACTCACCCCTCCACTTT | CASSLDRNSPLHF
TRBJ1-5 | few | TRBD1 | TRBV19 | TGTGCCAGTAGTACCTCTCACAGGGGTGGCAATCAGCCCCAGCATTTT | CASSTSHRGGNQPQHF
TRBJ2-6 | - | - | TRBV5-5 | TGTGCCAGCAGCTTGGTTGCAGTTGGGGCCAACGTCCTGACTTTC | CASSLVAVGANVLTF
TRBJ2-3 | - | - | TRBV7-9 | TGTGCCAGCAGACACTCAGGGTCAGATACGCAGTATTTT | CASRHSGSDTQYF
TRBJ2-3 | - | - | TRBV5-6 | TGTGCCAGCAGCTTGGTGGACTGGTTGGATACGCAGTATTTT | CASSLVDWLDTQYF
TRBJ2-1 | - | TRBD2 | TRBV18 | TGTGCCAGCTCACCGGGGCTCGGGGGGTACAATGAGCAGTTCTTC | CASSPGLGGYNEQFF
TRBJ1-6 | - | - | TRBV20-1 | TGCAGTGCTAGTCTGGCGGGGGGCTCCTATAATTCACCCCTCCACTTT | CSASLAGGSYNSPLHF
TRBJ1-2 | - | - | TRBV29-1 | TGCAGCGTTGAAGGGAAAACGACGGAGTGGGGACACTTTTATGGCTACACCTTC | CSVEGKTTEWGHFYGYTF
TRBJ2-2 | - | TRBD2 | TRBV11-3 | TGTGCCAGCAGCTTGGGAGGGTTCACCGGGGAGCTGTTTTTT | CASSLGGFTGELFF
TRBJ2-7 | - | TRBD2 | TRBV15 | TGTGCCACCAGCATGGGCGGAGCGGGGATTAGCTACGAGCAGTACTTC | CATSMGGAGISYEQYF
TRBJ1-2 | - | - | TRBV6-5 | TGTGCCAGCAGAACAATAGGGGCCGTCAACTATGGCTACACCTTC | CASRTIGAVNYGYTF
TRBJ2-4 | - | - | TRBV7-9 | TGTGCCAGCAGCTTAGCGTGGCAAAACATTCAGTACTTC | CASSLAWQNIQYF
TRBJ1-2 | - | TRBD1 | TRBV9 | TGTGCCAGCAGCGTAGGGGACAGTCCTCTTCCGGCGGGTGGCTACACCTTC | CASSVGDSPLPAGGYTF
TRBJ2-1 | - | TRBD2 | TRBV5-1 | TGCGCCAGCAGCTCCTCGGGACTAGCGCTCAATGAGCAGTTCTTC | CASSSSGLALNEQFF
TRBJ2-7 | - | TRBD1 | TRBV28 | TGTGCCAGCAGTCCTCAAACGACAGGGGCCTACGAGCAGTACTTC | CASSPQTTGAYEQYF
TRBJ2-2 | - | - | TRBV7-3 | TGTGCCAGCAGCTTCCGGGGGGCAGGGCCCCCGGGGGGCACCGGGGAGCTGTTTTTT | CASSFRGAGPPGGTGELFF
TRBJ1-6 | - | - | TRBV6-5 | TGTGCCAGCACCCCTAACAGGGAAAATTCACCCCTCCACTTT | CASTPNRENSPLHF
TRBJ1-2 | - | TRBD1 | TRBV3-1/TRBV3-2 | TGTGCCAGCAGCCAAGGGGGACAGGGGGTCTATGGCTACACCTTC | CASSQGGQGVYGYTF
TRBJ2-1 | - | - | TRBV5-1 | TGCGCCAGCAGCTTGGGAGGGGGGGCCGGACAGTTCTTC | CASSLGGGAGQFF
TRBJ2-5 | - | TRBD2 | TRBV7-2 | TGTGCCAGCAGCAGACTAGCGGGGGCGGTAGAGACCCAGTACTTC | CASSRLAGAVETQYF
TRBJ2-1 | - | TRBD2 | TRBV11-3 | TGTGCCAGCAGCTCCGTGTACAACAGCGGGAGTGTGCAGTTCTTC | CASSSVYNSGSVQFF
TRBJ2-7 | - | - | TRBV5-1 | TGCGCCAGCAGGGCGGGGTCTGGCTCCGAGCAGTACTTC | CASRAGSGSEQYF
TRBJ2-5 | once | - | TRBV14 | TGTGCCAGCAGCCGACAGTTGCAAGAGACCCAGTACTTC | CASSRQLQETQYF
TRBJ2-7 | - | TRBD1 | TRBV5-1 | TGCGCCAGCAGCTTCGGACAGGGAGATACCTACGAGCAGTACTTC | CASSFGQGDTYEQYF
TRBJ2-3 | - | - | TRBV5-3 | TGTGCCAGAAGCTTGGCATATAGGTTCAGGACGCAGTATTTT | CARSLAYRFRTQYF
TRBJ2-3 | - | - | TRBV7-9 | TGTGCCAGCAGCTTACGGGACTCCCATGCTAGCACAGATACGCAGTATTTT | CASSLRDSHASTDTQYF